The 5 T cell receptor beta chains below were found in one sample sequenced in a study of vaccination effects on CD4 cells after COVID-19. These receptors have no identified antigens. Clones were sequenced by immunoSEQ multiplex PCR, and TCRdb holds only the in-frame ones, with some missing. The data contain about 25,000 clones, about 70% of them singletons. Antigen-specific CD4+ T cells were first expanded with viral peptide pools by the ViraFEST assay and only then sequenced. The culture ran for around nine days before CD4+ T cells were isolated. Participants got two doses of BNT162b2 or mRNA-1273 vaccine. Sequencing used CD4+ T cells from PBMCs cultured with SARS-CoV-2 spike peptides, obtained after COVID-19 vaccination. These receptor sequences come from a human donor who received a COVID-19 vaccine.

The CDR3 DNA reads TGTGCCAGCAGTAGGTCGGACGGGGAGCTGTTTTTT. Its protein is CASSRSDGELFF. The chain is built from TRBV6-5 and TRBJ2-2, with unresolved D. Germline V CDR1 and CDR2: MNHEY, SVGAGI. The CDR3 length is 12 residues. V was pared by 5 bases and J by 7 bases, with 8 bases between.

The chain is built from TRBV5-4 and TRBJ2-7; the D gene is possibly TRBD1 (6 bases). The CDR3 consists of 15 residues. V was trimmed by 0 bases and J by 4 bases, leaving 14 bases between them. In germline, CDR1 is SGHNT, CDR2 YYREEE (reference sequence). DNA of the CDR3: TGTGCCAGCAGCTTGGGATGGTCAGGGGCGTACGAGCAGTACTTC. Translating gives CASSLGWSGAYEQYF. The whole variable domain, filled in from reference TRBV5-4 and TRBJ2-7, reads ETGVTQSPTHLIKTRGQQVTLRCSSQSGHNTVSWYQQALGQGPQFIFQYYREEENGRGNFPPRFSGLQFPNYSSELNVNALELDDSALYLCASSLGWSGAYEQYFGPGTRLTVT.

The chain employs TRBV23-1 and TRBJ1-4, with D possibly TRBD1 on 5 matching bases. TRBV23-1 is treated as an ORF (open reading frame) with a function not yet certain. Trimming took off 2 bases at V and 3 bases at J, with 10 bases between the two ends. This CDR3 has 15 residues. The CDR3 spells CASSQEEGANEKLFF. In DNA, the CDR3 is TGCGCCAGCAGTCAAGAAGAAGGGGCTAATGAAAAACTGTTTTTT.

The chain couples TRBV9 to TRBJ1-2, with D possibly TRBD1 on 6 matching bases. This CDR3 contains 15 residues. Trimming shortened V by 3 bases and J by 0 bases, and 12 bases separated the two germline ends. Germline loops: CDR1 SGDLS, CDR2 YYNGEE. CDR3 in DNA: TGTGCCAGCAGCGCAGGACAGCTCGCTAACTATGGCTACACCTTC. Encoded protein: CASSAGQLANYGYTF.

The V gene is TRBV10-1, the J gene TRBJ2-7; 7 bases are a match to TRBD2. CDR1 is WNHNN and CDR2 is SYGVQD in the germline V gene (reference sequence). The ends lost 0 bases at V and 2 bases at J; junction bases unmatched: 4. The CDR3 is 15 residues long. Here the CDR3 reads CASSESGRGAYEQYF. The CDR3 DNA reads TGCGCCAGCAGTGAGTCAGGACGGGGGGCCTACGAGCAGTACTTC.